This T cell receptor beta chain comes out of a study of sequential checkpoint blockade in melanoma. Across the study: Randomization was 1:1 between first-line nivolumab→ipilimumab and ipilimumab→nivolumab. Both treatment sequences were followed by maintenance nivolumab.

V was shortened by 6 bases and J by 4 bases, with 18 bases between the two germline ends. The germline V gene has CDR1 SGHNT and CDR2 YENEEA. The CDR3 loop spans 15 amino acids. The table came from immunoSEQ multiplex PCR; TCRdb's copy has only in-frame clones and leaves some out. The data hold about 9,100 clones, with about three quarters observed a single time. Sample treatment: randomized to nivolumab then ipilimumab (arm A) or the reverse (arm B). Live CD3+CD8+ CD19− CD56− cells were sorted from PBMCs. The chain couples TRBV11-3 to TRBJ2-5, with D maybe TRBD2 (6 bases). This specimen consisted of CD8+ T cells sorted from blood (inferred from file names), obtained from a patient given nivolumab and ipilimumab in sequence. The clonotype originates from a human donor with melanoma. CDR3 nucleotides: TGTGCCAGCAGTCGGGACTCTGGTGCAGGAGAGACCCAGTACTTC. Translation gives CASSRDSGAGETQYF.